Each of the 5 T cell receptor beta chains below was sequenced from the same sample in a study of blood T cells in healthy people across ages. The authors ran a second PCR of about 6 to 11 cycles using a sample-barcoded 5' primer and a J-beta primer mix. Each CDR3 protein is one row after TCRdb ran MiXCR on the 5' RACE reads. Here the sample spans 1.6 million or so distinct CDR3 sequences, about 35% being singletons. The specimen sequenced was blood. The receptors were sampled from a woman under 40 in good health.

This rearrangement joins TRBV27 to TRBJ2-7, with D perhaps assigned TRBD1 or TRBD2 (6 bases each). CDR1 and CDR2 (germline): MNHEY, SMNVEV (reference sequence). CDR3 size: 15 residues. With 3 bases removed from V and 7 bases from J, the gap between germline ends came to 19 bases. The CDR3: CASSFVVGAGFEQYF. Here the CDR3 DNA reads TGTGCCAGCAGTTTCGTTGTGGGGGCGGGGTTTGAGCAGTACTTC.

The genes are TRBV5-5 and TRBJ1-2; D is possibly TRBD1 (5 bases). The CDR3 is made up of 13 amino acids. Trimming removed 0 bases at V and 8 bases at J, with 11 bases between. CDR1 SGHKS and CDR2 YYEKEE come from the germline V gene (reference sequence). CDR3 coding DNA: TGTGCCAGCAGCTTGGAGGACACAGGAGGCTACACCTTC. As protein: CASSLEDTGGYTF.

Concerning this clonotype: Just one base apart from a much larger clone, this may be a read error. The J gene is TRBJ2-7, the V gene TRBV7-6; possibly TRBD1 for D (6 bases). The CDR3 runs to 16 residues. Germline loops: CDR1 SGHVS, CDR2 FNYEAQ. V was clipped by 5 bases and J by 7 bases, with 24 bases between them. The CDR3 region is CASSMTGTTNYVEQYF. The CDR3 nucleotides read TGTGCCAGCAGCATGACAGGCACGACGAACTACGTGGAGCAGTACTTC. Together with reference TRBV7-6 and TRBJ2-7, the CDR3 gives the full variable domain: GAGVSQSPRYKVTKRGQDVALRCDPISGHVSLYWYRQALGQGPEFLTYFNYEAQQDKSGLPNDRFSAERPEGSISTLTIQRTEQRDSAMYRCASSMTGTTNYVEQYFGPGTRLTVT.

The CDR3 DNA reads TGCAGCGTTCCAGACCCAGGTCGCGGACGTAACACCGGGGAGCTGTTTTTT. It specifies CSVPDPGRGRNTGELFF. The chain recombines TRBV29-1 with TRBJ2-2; no clear D gene. With 5 bases removed from V and 2 bases from J, the gap between germline ends came to 21 bases. The CDR3 consists of 17 residues. CDR1 SQVTM and CDR2 ANQGSEA come from the germline V gene.

This clonotype appeared a few times. CDR3 sequence (DNA): TGTGCCAGCAGCAAACTAGCGGGGTCGATTCTAGATACGCAGTATTTT. Amino acids: CASSKLAGSILDTQYF. The rearrangement uses TRBV7-2 and TRBJ2-3; 10 bases are a match to TRBD2. The length of the CDR3 is 16 residues. J lost 5 bases, V lost 5 bases, and 10 bases had no gene match. Germline V lookup: CDR1 SGHTA, CDR2 FQGNSA.